The rows below give T cell receptor beta chains drawn from one sample of a study of T cell changes during pregnancy in multiple sclerosis. Produced via immunoSEQ multiplex PCR; TCRdb's table is partial and in-frame only. Of 20,000 to 25,000 clones in the sample, roughly 87% are singletons; the top ten hold roughly 7.7%. The specimen comprised CD8+ T cells from peripheral blood mononuclear cells, sampled after pregnancy. Receptor source: a female donor with multiple sclerosis, enrolled in a pregnancy study. Both conserved end residues are part of each CDR3. The D gene is left open where the match is weak. For some rows the clone size is stated as once, few or many, or as a class when expanded; others skip it.

.,TRBV7-9,TRBJ2-5,.,TGTGCCAGCAGCTTAATGGGGGCGGAGAAGACCCAGTACTTC,CASSLMGAEKTQYF
.,TRBV4-3,TRBJ1-2,.,TGCGCCAGCAGCCAGGACAGCTCACTCCCCCCCTACTATGGCTACACCTTC,CASSQDSSLPPYYGYTF
.,TRBV27,TRBJ2-3,.,TGTGCCAGCAGTACCCTCAGGGGAGATACGCAGTATTTT,CASSTLRGDTQYF
.,TRBV30,TRBJ2-7,.,TGTGCCTGGAATTCAGGAGGGGGGGCCGAGCAGTACTTC,CAWNSGGGAEQYF
.,TRBV10-1,TRBJ2-1,TRBD2,TGCGCCAGCAGTTTATTTACTATATCGGGAGGGCCGGTGGGCAATGAGCAGTTCTTC,CASSLFTISGGPVGNEQFF
.,TRBV19,TRBJ2-3,.,TGTGCCAGTAGTATTAATGGGGGAGGCACCACAGATACGCAGTATTTT,CASSINGGGTTDTQYF
.,TRBV13,TRBJ2-3,.,TGTGCCAGCAGCTTAGGGGACTGGCTTAGCACAGATACGCAGTATTTT,CASSLGDWLSTDTQYF
once,TRBV30,TRBJ1-5,.,TGTGCCTGGAGTACTACGGTTCGCCAGCCCCAGCATTTT,CAWSTTVRQPQHF
once,TRBV10-1,TRBJ1-1,.,TGCGCCAGCAGTGAGGTAGGAGGGAAAAAGGGTGAAGCTTTCTTT,CASSEVGGKKGEAFF
.,TRBV6-5,TRBJ1-1,TRBD1,TGTGCCAGCAGTTACGGGACAGGGTCTGAAGCTTTCTTT,CASSYGTGSEAFF
medium-sized,TRBV11-2,TRBJ2-5,TRBD2,TGTGCCAGCAGCTTACTAGCGGGTCTACAAGAGACCCAGTACTTC,CASSLLAGLQETQYF
.,TRBV25-1,TRBJ2-7,.,TGTGCCAGCAGTCCCGGGTACGAGCAGTACTTC,CASSPGYEQYF
.,TRBV2,TRBJ2-3,TRBD2,TGTGCCAGCAGTGAAGATCCCGGGACTAGCGGTTCAGATACGCAGTATTTT,CASSEDPGTSGSDTQYF
.,TRBV27,TRBJ2-5,.,TGTGCCAGCAGTTTCTCGGGGAGGGAGATTGGGGGCCAGGTGGAGACCCAGTACTTC,CASSFSGREIGGQVETQYF
.,TRBV10-3,TRBJ2-1,.,TGTGCCAGCCCAACAGGGCACAATGAGCAGTTCTTC,CASPTGHNEQFF
.,TRBV7-9,TRBJ2-7,.,TGTGCCAGCAGCTTCGTTGGGGGGTCCGTCTTCCACGAGCAGTACTTC,CASSFVGGSVFHEQYF
.,TRBV27,TRBJ1-1,TRBD1,TGTGCCAGCAGTTTAGCGGCAGCCGCAGGGGGCACTGAAGCTTTCTTT,CASSLAAAAGGTEAFF
.,TRBV2,TRBJ2-3,.,TGTGCCAGCTCCTCAGGCGAGCCAAGCACAGATACGCAGTATTTT,CASSSGEPSTDTQYF
.,TRBV5-1,TRBJ2-7,.,TGCGCCAGCAGCTTGGTCGTTTTGGCAGGGAGGTCCTACGAGCAGTACTTC,CASSLVVLAGRSYEQYF
.,TRBV6-1,TRBJ1-4,TRBD1,TGTGCCAGCAGTGAACTGACAGGGGAGCAGGAAAAACTGTTTTTT,CASSELTGEQEKLFF
.,TRBV28,TRBJ1-2,.,TGTGCCAGCAGTTCCGCCATGGGGGAGGTATCAGGCTACACCTTC,CASSSAMGEVSGYTF
once,TRBV7-2,TRBJ2-7,.,TGTGCCAGCAGCTCCAAATACCTAGCGCCCCGCACCTTCTACGAGCAGTACTTC,CASSSKYLAPRTFYEQYF
.,TRBV4-1,TRBJ1-1,.,TGCGCCAGCAGCCCCTCGGGGAACACTGAAGCTTTCTTT,CASSPSGNTEAFF
.,TRBV19,TRBJ1-2,.,TGTGCCAGTAGTGGACACGATAACTATGGCTACACCTTC,CASSGHDNYGYTF
.,TRBV7-3,TRBJ2-1,TRBD1,TGTGCCAGCAGCTTAGGAGGACAGGTCACCTACAATGAGCAGTTCTTC,CASSLGGQVTYNEQFF
few,TRBV9,TRBJ1-3,.,TGTGCCAGCGGTGAAGGGGACTCTGGAAACACCATATATTTT,CASGEGDSGNTIYF
.,TRBV4-1,TRBJ2-6,.,TGCGCCAGCAGCCCGGGTCCTGCTGGGGCCAACGTCCTGACTTTC,CASSPGPAGANVLTF
.,TRBV19,TRBJ2-7,.,TGTGCCGCCAGCCTTACCGCGGAGGGGGAGCAGTACTTC,CAASLTAEGEQYF
.,TRBV28,TRBJ1-5,.,TGTGCCAGCAGTTTAAAAGGGGAGGGCAATCAGCCCCAGCATTTT,CASSLKGEGNQPQHF
.,TRBV6-4,TRBJ2-1,TRBD2,TGTGCCAGCAGTGACTACGGGGGGGGTGAGCAGTTCTTC,CASSDYGGGEQFF
.,TRBV27,TRBJ2-1,TRBD1,TGTGCCAGCAGCGGACAGGGGGCGCACAATGAGCAGTTCTTC,CASSGQGAHNEQFF
.,TRBV10-3,TRBJ2-2,TRBD1,TGTGCCATCAGTGAGTCCCGGGACAGGGTTATTGGCACCGGGGAGCTGTTTTTT,CAISESRDRVIGTGELFF
.,TRBV4-1,TRBJ2-1,TRBD2,TGCGCCAGCAGCCAAGATCCCAGCGGGAGTGTATACAATGAGCAGTTCTTC,CASSQDPSGSVYNEQFF
.,TRBV7-9,TRBJ2-5,.,TGTGCCAGCAGCTCCTACCTCAACCAAGAGACCCAGTACTTC,CASSSYLNQETQYF
.,TRBV7-9,TRBJ1-2,TRBD1,TGTGCCAGCAGCTTAGCCGGGACAGCTAACTATGGCTACACCTTC,CASSLAGTANYGYTF
.,TRBV11-3,TRBJ1-1,.,TGTGCCAGCAGCTTAGTCGGACAGCCAGACATGAACACTGAAGCTTTCTTT,CASSLVGQPDMNTEAFF
.,TRBV4-1,TRBJ2-1,TRBD2,TGCGCCAGCAGCCAATTTACTGGGACTAGCGGGAGGCACTGGCTCAATGAGCAGTTCTTC,CASSQFTGTSGRHWLNEQFF
.,TRBV4-2,TRBJ2-1,TRBD2,TGTGCCAGCAGCCAAGATCAGGCTAGCGGGAGCGATGAGCAGTTCTTC,CASSQDQASGSDEQFF
.,TRBV5-4,TRBJ2-3,TRBD2,TGTGCCAGCAGCTGGACTAGCGGGACAGATACGCAGTATTTT,CASSWTSGTDTQYF
.,TRBV29-1,TRBJ2-4,.,TGCAGCGTTGTTATTCGGGAGATTGACTTAGCCAAAAACATTCAGTACTTC,CSVVIREIDLAKNIQYF
once,TRBV9,TRBJ2-1,.,TGTGCCAGCAGCGTAGGGGGGGATCTCTCCTACAATGAGCAGTTCTTC,CASSVGGDLSYNEQFF
.,TRBV28,TRBJ1-1,.,TGTGCCACCCAAGACAGTGAAGCTTTCTTT,CATQDSEAFF
.,TRBV6-1,TRBJ2-1,.,TGTGCCAGCAGTGAATGGCGGGTTACCTACAATGAGCAGTTCTTC,CASSEWRVTYNEQFF
.,TRBV4-1,TRBJ2-3,TRBD2,TGCGCCAGCAGCCAAGCGGCGGGAGGTGTAGATACGCAGTATTTT,CASSQAAGGVDTQYF
.,TRBV7-9,TRBJ1-1,TRBD1,TGTGCCAGCACCCGGACAGGGATCACTGAAGCTTTCTTT,CASTRTGITEAFF